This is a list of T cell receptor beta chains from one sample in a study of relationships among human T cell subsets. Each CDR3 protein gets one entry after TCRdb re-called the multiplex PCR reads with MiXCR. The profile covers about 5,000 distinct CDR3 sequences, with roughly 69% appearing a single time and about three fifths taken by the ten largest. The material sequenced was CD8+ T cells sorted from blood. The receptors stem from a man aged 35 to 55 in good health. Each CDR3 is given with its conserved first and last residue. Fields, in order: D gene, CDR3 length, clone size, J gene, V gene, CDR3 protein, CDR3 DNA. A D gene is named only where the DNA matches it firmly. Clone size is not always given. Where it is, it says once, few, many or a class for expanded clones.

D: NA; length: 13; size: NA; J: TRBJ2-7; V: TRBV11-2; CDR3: CASSYTGPYEQYF; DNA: TGTGCCAGCAGCTATACGGGGCCCTACGAGCAGTACTTC
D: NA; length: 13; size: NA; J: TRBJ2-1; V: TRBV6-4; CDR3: CASSAGAYNEQFF; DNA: TGTGCCAGCAGTGCGGGAGCCTACAATGAGCAGTTCTTC
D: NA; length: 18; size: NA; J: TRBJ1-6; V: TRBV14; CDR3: CASSQGTARGIINSPLHF; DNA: TGTGCCAGCAGCCAAGGAACGGCAAGGGGGATTATTAATTCACCCCTCCACTTT
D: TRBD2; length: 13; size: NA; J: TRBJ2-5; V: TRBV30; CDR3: CAWSRTRQETQYF; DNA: TGTGCCTGGAGTAGGACTAGGCAAGAGACCCAGTACTTC
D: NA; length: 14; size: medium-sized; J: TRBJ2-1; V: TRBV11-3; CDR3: CASSLDVRHNEQFF; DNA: TGTGCCAGCAGCTTAGATGTAAGACACAATGAGCAGTTCTTC
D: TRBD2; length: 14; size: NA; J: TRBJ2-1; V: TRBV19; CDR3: CATGGTSFSLEQFF; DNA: TGTGCCACCGGCGGGACTAGTTTTAGTCTTGAGCAGTTCTTC
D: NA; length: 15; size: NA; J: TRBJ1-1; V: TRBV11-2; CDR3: CASSSRDGMNTEAFF; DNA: TGTGCCAGCAGCTCACGGGACGGAATGAACACTGAAGCTTTCTTT
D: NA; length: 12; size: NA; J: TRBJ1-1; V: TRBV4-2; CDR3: CASSQVGAEAFF; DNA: TGTGCCAGCAGCCAAGTGGGAGCTGAAGCTTTCTTT
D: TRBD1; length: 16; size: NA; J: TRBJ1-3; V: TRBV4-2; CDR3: CASSQGQGAYGNTIYF; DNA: TGTGCCAGCAGCCAAGGACAGGGGGCTTATGGAAACACCATATATTTT
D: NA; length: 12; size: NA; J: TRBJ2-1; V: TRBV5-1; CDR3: CASSSNYHEQFF; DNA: TGCGCCAGCAGTAGCAACTATCATGAGCAGTTCTTC
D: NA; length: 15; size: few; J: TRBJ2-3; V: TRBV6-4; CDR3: CASSGKAGFTDTQYF; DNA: TGTGCCAGCAGTGGCAAAGCGGGCTTCACAGATACGCAGTATTTT
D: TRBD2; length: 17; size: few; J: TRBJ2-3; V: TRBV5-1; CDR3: CASSLESAGGLADTQYF; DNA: TGCGCCAGCAGCTTGGAATCCGCGGGAGGGCTGGCAGATACGCAGTATTTT
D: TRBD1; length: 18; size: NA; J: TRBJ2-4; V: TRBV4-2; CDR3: CASSQEGGWSLAKNIQYF; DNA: TGTGCCAGCAGCCAAGAAGGGGGCTGGTCCTTAGCCAAAAACATTCAGTACTTC
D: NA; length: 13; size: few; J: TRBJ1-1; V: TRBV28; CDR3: CASSWGRNTEAFF; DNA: TGTGCCAGCAGCTGGGGACGGAACACTGAAGCTTTCTTT
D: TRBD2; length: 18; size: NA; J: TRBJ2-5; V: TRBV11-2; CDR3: CASSLISPGGGIQETQYF; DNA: TGTGCCAGCAGCCTGATCTCGCCTGGCGGGGGTATACAAGAGACCCAGTACTTC
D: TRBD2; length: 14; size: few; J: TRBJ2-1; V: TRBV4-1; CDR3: CASSLTSGSTEQFF; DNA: TGCGCCAGCAGTCTTACTAGCGGGAGCACGGAGCAGTTCTTC
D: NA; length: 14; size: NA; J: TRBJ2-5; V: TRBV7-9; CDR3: CASSFSTPTETQYF; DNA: TGTGCCAGCAGCTTTTCAACCCCGACGGAGACCCAGTACTTC
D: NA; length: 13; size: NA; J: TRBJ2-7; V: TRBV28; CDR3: CASSYSGIYEQYF; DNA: TGTGCCAGCAGTTATTCAGGGATCTACGAGCAGTACTTC
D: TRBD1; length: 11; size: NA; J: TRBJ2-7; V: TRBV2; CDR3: CASLQGYEQYF; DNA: TGTGCCAGCTTACAGGGGTACGAGCAGTACTTC
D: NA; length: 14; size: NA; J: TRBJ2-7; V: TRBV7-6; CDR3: CASSLGRGSYEQYF; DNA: TGTGCCAGCAGCTTAGGTCGGGGGTCCTACGAGCAGTACTTC
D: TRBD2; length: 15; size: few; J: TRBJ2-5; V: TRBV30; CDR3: CAWSYSGGTGETQYF; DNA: TGTGCCTGGAGCTATAGCGGGGGGACGGGAGAGACCCAGTACTTC
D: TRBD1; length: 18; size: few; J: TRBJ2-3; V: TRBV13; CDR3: CASSIGQGPGDHTDTQYF; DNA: TGTGCCAGCAGCATAGGACAGGGCCCGGGAGACCACACAGATACGCAGTATTTT
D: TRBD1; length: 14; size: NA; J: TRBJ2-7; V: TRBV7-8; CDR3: CASSFGTGGREQYF; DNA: TGTGCCAGCAGCTTCGGGACAGGGGGGCGGGAGCAGTACTTC
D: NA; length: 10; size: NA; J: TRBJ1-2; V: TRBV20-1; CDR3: CSGSEWGYTF; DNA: TGCAGTGGGTCGGAGTGGGGCTACACCTTC
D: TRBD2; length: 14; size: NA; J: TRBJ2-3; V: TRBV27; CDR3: CASSFPRTSGTQYF; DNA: TGTGCCAGCAGTTTCCCGAGGACTAGCGGAACGCAGTATTTT
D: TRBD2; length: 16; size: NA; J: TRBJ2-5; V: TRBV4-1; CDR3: CASSQGAGLYQETQYF; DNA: TGCGCCAGCAGCCAGGGAGCGGGGCTGTACCAAGAGACCCAGTACTTC
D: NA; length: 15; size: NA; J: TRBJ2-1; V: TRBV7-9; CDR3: CASSLSSGGYNEQFF; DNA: TGTGCCAGCAGCTTGAGCTCAGGAGGGTACAATGAGCAGTTCTTC
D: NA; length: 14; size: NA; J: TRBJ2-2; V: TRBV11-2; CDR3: CASSRRGNTGELFF; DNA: TGTGCCAGCAGCCGGCGGGGTAACACCGGGGAGCTGTTTTTT
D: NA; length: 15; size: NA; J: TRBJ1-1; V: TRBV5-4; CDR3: CASSDRTVFDTEAFF; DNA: TGTGCCAGCAGCGATCGGACAGTTTTTGACACTGAAGCTTTCTTT
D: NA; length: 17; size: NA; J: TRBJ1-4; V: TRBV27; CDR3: CASSLSSRSATNEKLFF; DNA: TGTGCCAGCAGTTTATCCTCCAGGAGTGCAACTAATGAAAAACTGTTTTTT
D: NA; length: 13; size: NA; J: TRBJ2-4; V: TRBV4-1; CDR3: CASSLYLGGIQYF; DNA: TGCGCCAGCAGCCTCTACCTCGGGGGCATTCAGTACTTC
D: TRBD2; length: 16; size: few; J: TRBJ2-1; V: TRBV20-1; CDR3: CSARGGLAGGPDGQFF; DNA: TGCAGTGCCAGAGGGGGACTAGCGGGAGGGCCGGATGGGCAGTTCTTC
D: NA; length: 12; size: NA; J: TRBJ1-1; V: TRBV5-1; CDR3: CASSSSPTEAFF; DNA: TGCGCCAGCAGCTCCAGCCCCACTGAAGCTTTCTTT
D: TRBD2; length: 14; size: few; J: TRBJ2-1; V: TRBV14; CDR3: CASSNAGVYNEQFF; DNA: TGTGCCAGCAGTAACGCGGGAGTGTACAATGAGCAGTTCTTC
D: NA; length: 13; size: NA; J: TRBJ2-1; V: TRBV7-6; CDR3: CASSLGLDNEQFF; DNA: TGTGCCAGCAGCTTAGGACTAGACAATGAGCAGTTCTTC
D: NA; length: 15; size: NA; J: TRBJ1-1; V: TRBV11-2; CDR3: CASSSVRETNTEAFF; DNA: TGCGCCAGCAGCTCAGTTAGGGAAACGAACACTGAAGCTTTCTTT
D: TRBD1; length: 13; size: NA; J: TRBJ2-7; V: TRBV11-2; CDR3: CASSSGQLYEQYF; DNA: TGTGCCAGCAGCTCGGGACAGCTCTACGAGCAGTACTTC
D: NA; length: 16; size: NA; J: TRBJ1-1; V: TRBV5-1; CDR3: CASTPEGRDLNTEAFF; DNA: TGCGCCAGTACGCCAGAAGGCAGGGACCTTAACACTGAAGCTTTCTTT
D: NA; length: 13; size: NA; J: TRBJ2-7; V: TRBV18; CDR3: CASRGTVPYEQYF; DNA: TGTGCCAGCCGCGGGACTGTCCCCTACGAGCAGTACTTC
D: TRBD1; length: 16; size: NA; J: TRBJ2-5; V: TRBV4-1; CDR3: CASSQDGTGFLETQYF; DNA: TGCGCCAGCAGCCAAGATGGGACAGGGTTTTTGGAGACCCAGTACTTC
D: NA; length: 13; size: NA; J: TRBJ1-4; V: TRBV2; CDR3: CASRDRLGEKLFF; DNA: TGTGCCAGCAGGGACAGATTGGGGGAAAAACTGTTTTTT